Listed below are T cell receptor beta chains from one sample, sequenced in a study of T cells in Graves' hyperthyroidism and ophthalmopathy. TCRdb itself ran the multiplex PCR reads through MiXCR, one entry per CDR3 protein. The sample records some 560,000 distinct CDR3 sequences, about 14% being singletons. The specimen was blood. Every receptor here comes from a middle-aged woman with Graves' hyperthyroidism. Both conserved end residues are part of each CDR3. D genes are given only for firm matches. Size tells how often a clone was seen (once, few, many) or the class of an expanded clone, and some rows leave it out.

J gene,D gene,clone size,V gene,CDR3 DNA,CDR3 protein
TRBJ1-5,NA,many,TRBV3-1,TGTGCCAGCAGCCAAGACCCAACAGGCAATCAGCCCCAGCATTTT,CASSQDPTGNQPQHF
TRBJ2-7,NA,many,TRBV28,TGTGCCAGCAGTTTAGCGACTAGTCTCGCCCCCTACGAGCAGTACTTC,CASSLATSLAPYEQYF
TRBJ2-7,NA,NA,TRBV6-1,TGTGCCACAACTGAGCGGAAGAGCTCCTACGAGCAGTACTTC,CATTERKSSYEQYF
TRBJ2-3,TRBD1,many,TRBV5-1,TGCGCCAGCAGTGGACAGGGGGCGGCAGATACGCAGTATTTT,CASSGQGAADTQYF
TRBJ2-7,TRBD2,NA,TRBV30,TGTGCCTGGAGTGTCCCGGGGCTAGCGGGATTCTACGAGCAGTACTTC,CAWSVPGLAGFYEQYF
TRBJ2-7,TRBD2,many,TRBV20-1,TGCAGTGGCTCGGGACTAGCGGGCTCCTACGAGCAGTACTTC,CSGSGLAGSYEQYF
TRBJ2-5,NA,many,TRBV6-5,TGTGCCAGCAGTTACTCGCGTCAAGAGACCCAGTACTTC,CASSYSRQETQYF
TRBJ1-1,TRBD1,many,TRBV12-3/TRBV12-4,TGTGCCAGCAGTTTTACAGGGGGTGGTACTGAAGCTTTCTTT,CASSFTGGGTEAFF
TRBJ2-5,NA,many,TRBV3-1,TGTGCCAGCAGCCAAGGGGTAGGGCGAGAGACCCAGTACTTC,CASSQGVGRETQYF
TRBJ1-3,NA,many,TRBV18,TGTGCCAGCTCACCCCAAGCTGGCAGACCTTCTGGAAACACCATATATTTT,CASSPQAGRPSGNTIYF
TRBJ2-7,TRBD2,NA,TRBV5-1,TGCGCCAGCAGCACACTAGCGGGATGGGAGTCCGAGCAGTACTTC,CASSTLAGWESEQYF
TRBJ2-2,TRBD1,many,TRBV20-1,TGCAGTGCTAGACAGACAGGGGACATCACCGGGGAGCTGTTTTTT,CSARQTGDITGELFF
TRBJ2-7,NA,NA,TRBV10-2,TGCGCCAGCAGTGAGGTGTCAGGGCCCGCCACCGAGCAGTACTTC,CASSEVSGPATEQYF
TRBJ2-2,NA,once,TRBV5-6,TGTGCCAGCAGCTTGGTTTTAGGGCTATCTCCCGGGGAGCTGTTTTTT,CASSLVLGLSPGELFF
TRBJ2-5,NA,few,TRBV20-1,TGCAGTGCCAGGGGGGGGCGGGAGACCCAGTACTTC,CSARGGRETQYF
TRBJ2-1,TRBD2,many,TRBV5-1,TGCGCCAGCACTAGCGGGAGGCGAGAGCAGTTCTTC,CASTSGRREQFF
TRBJ2-1,NA,many,TRBV3-1,TGTGCCAGCAGCCATGGGACTTACAATGAGCAGTTCTTC,CASSHGTYNEQFF
TRBJ2-7,NA,few,TRBV19,TGTGCCAGTAGTATAAAGGGCAACCAGGCCTACGAGCAGTACTTC,CASSIKGNQAYEQYF
TRBJ2-6,TRBD1,few,TRBV5-4,TGTGCCAGCAGCCACGGACAGGGGCGGTCTGGGGCCAACGTCCTGACTTTC,CASSHGQGRSGANVLTF
TRBJ2-1,TRBD1,many,TRBV2,TGTGCCAGCAGCCCCACACAGGGGGCGGATGAGCAGTTCTTC,CASSPTQGADEQFF
TRBJ1-2,NA,NA,TRBV6-2/TRBV6-3,TGTGCCAGCAGAGGGGGGGACACCGGAAAGTATGGCTACACCTTC,CASRGGDTGKYGYTF
TRBJ2-3,TRBD2,many,TRBV7-2,TGTGCCAGCAGCTTCCAGACTAGCGGAACGCGCACAGATACGCAGTATTTT,CASSFQTSGTRTDTQYF
TRBJ2-1,TRBD2,few,TRBV6-1,TGTGCCAGCAGACCGGGACTAGGGGGATTTGAGCAGTTCTTC,CASRPGLGGFEQFF
TRBJ2-3,TRBD2,many,TRBV11-2,TGTGCCAGCAGCCCCGGAGGCGGGAGTCCGCAGTATTTT,CASSPGGGSPQYF
TRBJ2-3,NA,NA,TRBV29-1,TGCAGCGTTGAAGACGAATCAGATACGCAGTATTTT,CSVEDESDTQYF
TRBJ1-5,NA,many,TRBV28,TGTGCCAGCAGCCAACCTACGCGCAAAGGGCAGGGCCAGCCCCAGCATTTT,CASSQPTRKGQGQPQHF
TRBJ2-2,NA,NA,TRBV19,TGTGCCAGTACCCTAGACGGATCGAACACCGGGGAGCTGTTTTTT,CASTLDGSNTGELFF
TRBJ2-1,TRBD2,NA,TRBV28,TGTGCCAGCAGTTCTCAGCGGGAGGGCCGAGATGAGCAGTTCTTC,CASSSQREGRDEQFF
TRBJ2-7,NA,many,TRBV28,TGTGCCAGCACGGTCAGCCAGCGGGCCTACGAGCAGTACTTC,CASTVSQRAYEQYF
TRBJ2-7,NA,NA,TRBV15,TGTGCCACCAGCAGAGTAAGCAGCCGGCTGGCCGAGCAGTACTTC,CATSRVSSRLAEQYF
TRBJ2-7,NA,many,TRBV27,TGTGCCAGCAGGTCGGCTGATTCAGCCCCCTACGAGCAGTACTTC,CASRSADSAPYEQYF
TRBJ2-2,NA,NA,TRBV5-1,TGCGCCAGCAGCACAGGACACCCTGGGAGCGGGGAGCTGTTTTTT,CASSTGHPGSGELFF
TRBJ2-7,NA,many,TRBV28,TGTGCCCGCAGTCAAAGACCTTTCTCCGAGCAGTACTTC,CARSQRPFSEQYF
TRBJ1-1,TRBD1,many,TRBV27,TGTGCCAGCTCACCACAGGGGGCCACTGAAGCTTTCTTT,CASSPQGATEAFF
TRBJ2-1,NA,many,TRBV7-3,TGTGCCAGCAGCTTAGTCCCTAGGGCTATCTACAATGAGCAGTTCTTC,CASSLVPRAIYNEQFF
TRBJ1-2,NA,many,TRBV4-1,TGCGCCAGCAGCCAAGAGGGAGGGGATGGCTACACCTTC,CASSQEGGDGYTF
TRBJ1-1,NA,few,TRBV20-1,TGCAGTGCTAGAGATTGGGCAGCCAACAACCCTGAAGCTTTCTTT,CSARDWAANNPEAFF
TRBJ2-7,NA,NA,TRBV4-1,TGCGCCAGCAGCCAATTAGGGACCTCTCAAGTGGACGAGCAGTACTTC,CASSQLGTSQVDEQYF
TRBJ1-1,NA,NA,TRBV2,TGTGCCAGCAACGGTGGGTCTCTTGAGGGCACTGAAGCTTTCTTT,CASNGGSLEGTEAFF
TRBJ2-7,NA,many,TRBV11-1,TGTGCCAGCAGCTTATCTGATATGACAGAAAACGAGCAGTACTTC,CASSLSDMTENEQYF
TRBJ2-1,NA,many,TRBV15,TGTGCCACCAGCAGAGATAGGGACATCTCCTACAATGAGCAGTTCTTC,CATSRDRDISYNEQFF
TRBJ2-1,TRBD2,few,TRBV10-3,TGTGCCATCAGTGATTATGGCGGACTAGCGGAACACAATGAGCAGTTCTTC,CAISDYGGLAEHNEQFF